The 18 T cell receptor beta chains below were found in one sample sequenced in a study of cytomegalovirus exposure and HLA in healthy donors. Both 60 Vbeta primers and 13 Jbeta primers went into the PCR. Here immunoSEQ multiplex PCR was the method, and the copy in TCRdb shows in-frame clones only, minus some. The table includes over 150,000 clones, over 70% detected once. The sequenced sample was PBMCs. The receptors were gathered from a male donor in good health and CMV-seronegative.

This clone came up a few times. The chain carries TRBV2 and TRBJ1-2, with TRBD1 matching 10 bases. Unmatched junction bases numbered 6, after V lost 6 bases and J lost 8 bases. This CDR3 has 13 amino acids. Germline V lookup: CDR1 SNHLY, CDR2 FYNNEI. Here the CDR3 DNA reads TGTGCCAGCAGGACGGGACAGGGGCTCGGCTACACCTTC. Translating gives CASRTGQGLGYTF.

The rearrangement uses TRBV28 and TRBJ2-3; D gene ambiguous. The length of the CDR3 is 13 residues. Germline assignment: CDR1 MDHEN and CDR2 SYDVKM. V shed 5 bases and J shed 0 bases, with 6 bases lying between them. This CDR3 is CASSPPSTDTQYF. In DNA form, the CDR3 reads TGTGCCAGCAGTCCCCCGAGCACAGATACGCAGTATTTT.

The chain links TRBV9 to TRBJ2-3; TRBD2 matches at 9 bases. Germline assignment: CDR1 SGDLS and CDR2 YYNGEE. There are 15 residues in the CDR3. V shed 0 bases and J 5 bases; nucleotides not matched to a gene: 4. The DNA of the CDR3 is TGTGCCAGCAGCGTAGCGGCGGGAGGGGGAGATACGCAGTATTTT. This translates into CASSVAAGGGDTQYF. Full variable domain (rest looked up from reference TRBV9 and TRBJ2-3): DSGVTQTPKHLITATGQRVTLRCSPRSGDLSVYWYQQSLDQGLQFLIQYYNGEERAKGNILERFSAQQFPDLHSELNLSSLELGDSALYFCASSVAAGGGDTQYFGPGTRLTVL.

The gene calls are TRBV10-1 and TRBJ2-4; 9 bases map to TRBD2. V trimming: 4 bases; J trimming: 0 bases; junction bases outside the gene matches: 10. Germline assignment: CDR1 WNHNN and CDR2 SYGVQD (reference sequence). This CDR3 contains 18 residues. The CDR3 here is CASSAGTSCILAKNIQYF. DNA for the CDR3: TGCGCCAGCAGTGCCGGGACTAGCTGTATACTAGCCAAAAACATTCAGTACTTC.

The V and J genes are TRBV28 and TRBJ2-7, with TRBD1 matching over 7 bases. Germline CDR1 MDHEN, CDR2 SYDVKM. The CDR3 runs 21 residues. Trimming at V came to 8 bases and at J to 2 bases, leaving 30 bases not matched to a gene. CDR3 residues: CASGSFRDSLTLSSTPYEQYF. The CDR3 nucleotides read TGTGCCAGCGGATCCTTCCGGGACAGCCTAACCTTAAGTTCCACCCCCTACGAGCAGTACTTC.

The count of this clone is one. The chain recombines TRBV6-5 with TRBJ2-3, with unresolved D. This CDR3 has 14 amino acids. V was cut by 2 bases and J by 0 bases, with 6 bases left in between. CDR1 and CDR2 (germline): MNHEY, SVGAGI. CDR3 DNA: TGTGCCAGCAGTTACCGCCTAAGCACAGATACGCAGTATTTT. Its protein product is CASSYRLSTDTQYF.

The chain has TRBV7-9 and TRBJ2-5; D ambiguous. The CDR3 length is 12 residues. The germline V gene encodes CDR1 SEHNR and CDR2 FQNEAQ (reference sequence). V lost 0 bases and J lost 5, with 4 bases in between. In DNA, the CDR3 is TGTGCCAGCAGCTTAGCGCGGGAGACCCAGTACTTC. Residues: CASSLARETQYF.

In regard to this clone: The sample holds other DNA sequences that translate to the same CDR3. The V call is TRBV5-4, the J call TRBJ2-3; TRBD1 matches 11 bases. The CDR3 is 16 residues long. The germline V gene encodes CDR1 SGHNT and CDR2 YYREEE (reference sequence). The ends lost 7 bases at V and 5 bases at J; junction bases unmatched: 12. CDR3 region: CASGVAGGTGGDTQYF. CDR3 sequence (DNA): TGTGCCAGCGGAGTTGCTGGCGGGACAGGGGGAGATACGCAGTATTTT.

V gene TRBV25-1 combines with J gene TRBJ2-1; a possible D gene is TRBD1 (6 bases). The length of the CDR3 is 17 residues. Germline CDR1 and CDR2: MGHDK and SYGVNS. Trimming cost V 4 bases and J 7 bases, with 23 bases left between them. DNA of the CDR3: TGTGCCAGCAGTGGGACCTGGACAGCTCAACACACAAATGAGCAGTTCTTC. Translated, it gives CASSGTWTAQHTNEQFF.

V and J are TRBV7-8 and TRBJ1-2; TRBD1 aligns across 10 bases. CDR1 is SGHVS, CDR2 FQNEAQ, per germline. V lost 4 bases to trimming and J lost 4 bases; unmatched junction nucleotides: 3. The CDR3 loop spans 14 amino acids. The DNA of the CDR3 is TGTGCCAGCAGCTCAGGGACAGGGGCCTATGGCTACACCTTC. Its protein product is CASSSGTGAYGYTF. The full variable domain, completed using reference TRBV7-8 and TRBJ1-2, is GAGVSQSPRYKVAKRGQDVALRCDPISGHVSLFWYQQALGQGPEFLTYFQNEAQLDKSGLPSDRFFAERPEGSVSTLKIQRTQQEDSAVYLCASSSGTGAYGYTFGSGTRLTVV.

This sequence joins TRBV30 and TRBJ2-1, with 12 bases matching TRBD2. CDR1 GTSNPN and CDR2 SVGIG come from the germline V gene (reference sequence). J lost 9 bases, V lost 4 bases, and 4 bases had no gene match. This CDR3 comprises 13 residues. CDR3 sequence reads: CAWTSGGGIEQFF. CDR3 DNA: TGTGCCTGGACTAGCGGGGGGGGAATTGAGCAGTTCTTC.

V is TRBV5-1 and J is TRBJ2-1, with 15 bases that match TRBD2. CDR1 and CDR2 (germline): SGHRS, YFSETQ. This CDR3 is 16 amino acids long. J lost 4 bases, V lost 4 bases, and 3 bases had no gene match. The CDR3 loop is CASSGTSGGPYNEQFF. CDR3 DNA: TGCGCCAGCAGCGGGACTAGCGGGGGGCCTTACAATGAGCAGTTCTTC.

A note on this clone: The identical CDR3 is also encoded by other nucleotide sequences in the sample. V and J are TRBV7-9 and TRBJ1-5; 9 bases match TRBD1. The CDR3 contains 14 residues. Trimming took 5 bases from V and 6 from J; bases not matched to a gene: 5. CDR1 SEHNR and CDR2 FQNEAQ come from the germline V gene (reference sequence). CDR3: CASSLGQGGQPQHF. DNA for the CDR3: TGTGCCAGCAGCCTGGGACAGGGAGGTCAGCCCCAGCATTTT.

The gene calls are TRBV19 and TRBJ1-1; TRBD1 matches 7 bases. The germline V gene encodes CDR1 LNHDA and CDR2 SQIVND (reference sequence). J gave up 7 bases and V 9 bases, and 11 bases lay outside the gene matches. The CDR3 contains 13 residues. Written as DNA, the CDR3 is TGTGCCAGCATCCGAGGGGGCCCCGGTGAAGCTTTCTTT. It translates to CASIRGGPGEAFF.

This sequence joins TRBV19 and TRBJ2-5; 7 positions match TRBD1. This CDR3 spans 17 amino acids. With V trimmed by 2 bases and J by 1 base, 10 bases remained unmatched. Germline loops: CDR1 LNHDA, CDR2 SQIVND (reference sequence). The DNA of the CDR3 is TGTGCCAGTAGTATATCAGTACAGGGGCTACCCCAAGAGACCCAGTACTTC. Translation: CASSISVQGLPQETQYF.

V gene TRBV18 combines with J gene TRBJ2-1, with 10 bases that match TRBD1. The CDR3 consists of 19 residues. CDR1 is KGHSH, CDR2 LQKENI, per germline. Unmatched junction bases numbered 12, after V lost 1 base and J lost 3 bases. In nucleotides, the CDR3 is TGTGCCAGCTCACCACAGGTACTACCCGGGACAGGGGTCTACAATGAGCAGTTCTTC. Protein product: CASSPQVLPGTGVYNEQFF.

This rearrangement joins TRBV9 to TRBJ1-1; a weak D match, TRBD1 (5 bases). Germline V gene data show CDR1 as SGDLS and CDR2 as YYNGEE. Trimming pared 4 bases from V and 2 bases from J, leaving 15 bases between. This CDR3 region has 15 residues. CDR3 sequence reads: CASSTTGGGNTEAFF. The CDR3, as DNA: TGTGCCAGCAGCACCACGGGGGGAGGCAACACTGAAGCTTTCTTT.

The chain uses TRBV27 and TRBJ2-1, with D possibly matching TRBD2 (6 bases). Germline V gene sequence: CDR1 MNHEY, CDR2 SMNVEV (reference sequence). CDR3 size: 17 residues. V lost 7 bases to trimming and J lost 4 bases, with 23 bases between them. The CDR3 region has the DNA TGTGCCAGCACGGAAACACGGGCGACTAGAGGATACAATGAGCAGTTCTTC. Translation: CASTETRATRGYNEQFF.